This is a list of T cell receptor beta chains from one sample in a study of cytomegalovirus exposure and HLA in healthy donors. Sequencing used immunoSEQ multiplex PCR; TCRdb keeps in-frame clones, though not all of them. Of roughly 180,000 clones in the sample, 75% to 80% were seen once. Sequencing used PBMCs. These receptors originate from a man aged 45-65 years in good health and CMV-seropositive. Both conserved end residues are part of each CDR3. The D gene is left open where the match is weak. Not every row has a clone size; where given, it reads once, few, many or a size class.

j_call d_call v_call clone_size cdr3_aa cdr3_nt
TRBJ2-2 TRBD1 TRBV11-2 . CASSHWDRVGGNTGELFF TGTGCCAGCAGCCACTGGGACAGGGTTGGTGGGAACACCGGGGAGCTGTTTTTT
TRBJ1-4 TRBD1 TRBV7-2 . CASSAGTGVYEKLFF TGTGCCAGCAGCGCCGGGACAGGGGTTTATGAAAAACTGTTTTTT
TRBJ1-4 . TRBV11-2 . CASSNRGINEKLFF TGTGCCAGCAGCAACCGCGGGATTAATGAAAAACTGTTTTTT
TRBJ1-1 . TRBV29-1 once CSVEVGGRGARTEAFF TGCAGCGTTGAAGTCGGTGGGCGGGGGGCTAGGACTGAAGCTTTCTTT
TRBJ1-5 . TRBV28 once CASSLVSHQPQHF TGTGCCAGCAGTTTAGTTAGCCATCAGCCCCAGCATTTT
TRBJ2-3 . TRBV5-1 . CASSLAGSASTDTQYF TGCGCCAGCAGCTTGGCGGGGTCGGCTAGCACAGATACGCAGTATTTT
TRBJ2-5 . TRBV6-5 few CASRPDSAGETQYF TGTGCCAGCAGGCCCGACAGTGCTGGAGAGACCCAGTACTTC
TRBJ2-5 . TRBV4-3 . CASSQGLQETQYF TGCGCCAGCAGCCAGGGCCTCCAAGAGACCCAGTACTTC
TRBJ1-1 . TRBV28 . CASSPGVRTEAFF TGTGCCAGCAGTCCAGGGGTCAGGACTGAAGCTTTCTTT
TRBJ2-1 TRBD2 TRBV4-2 . CASSPSGLAVANEQFF TGTGCCAGCAGCCCGTCGGGACTAGCGGTGGCCAATGAGCAGTTCTTC
TRBJ1-1 . TRBV6-6 . CASTRGDSGVRAFF TGTGCCAGCACCAGAGGTGATTCAGGGGTAAGAGCTTTCTTT
TRBJ1-5 . TRBV4-3 . CASSQDRGRDQPQHF TGCGCCAGCAGCCAAGATCGCGGCAGAGATCAGCCCCAGCATTTT